This T cell receptor beta chain is drawn from a study of beta chain features in type 1 diabetes. Whole-study context: Sorted cells examined across all samples numbered 100 million to 140 million. Findings of the study overall: Diminished insertions and augmented deletions at VDJ junctions characterized type 1 diabetes patients. Patients with Type 1 diabetes showed moderately but significantly shorter TCRB CDR3s in all four CD4+ subsets. The study found that naive, central memory and Treg TCRB repertoires appeared more similar in patients than in healthy donors.

This CDR3 spans 12 amino acids. V was pared by 7 bases and J by 5 bases, with 9 bases between. Per the germline V gene, CDR1 is LNHDA and CDR2 is SQIVND (reference sequence). Comment on this clone: Its antigen is unknown.

Reverse transcription of all isolated RNA meant that expressed TCRB transcripts were sequenced. Libraries were prepared by immunoSEQ multiplex PCR; TCRdb keeps only in-frame clonotypes and omits some of them. The sample holds tens of thousands of clones; roughly 70% are singletons and the top ten take about 2%. The single heparinised draw taken from each donor contained about 120 mL of blood on average. This receptor was taken from a woman in her late teens or twenties with type 1 diabetes. The material sequenced was Tregs from blood. The J gene is TRBJ1-5, the V gene TRBV19; no reliable D call. The CDR3 reads CASKSQYQPQHF. In DNA, the CDR3 is TGTGCCAGTAAATCCCAATATCAGCCCCAGCATTTT.